The rows below give T cell receptor beta chains drawn from one sample of a study of cytomegalovirus exposure and HLA in healthy donors. The repertoire was sequenced with immunoSEQ multiplex PCR; TCRdb's copy has only in-frame clones and lacks some. The table shows around 130,000 clones, with roughly 9% occurring only once. The sample was PBMCs. These receptors all come from a middle-aged woman in good health and CMV-seropositive. CDR3s include the opening cysteine and the closing phenylalanine or tryptophan. The D gene is left open where the match is weak. Rows may omit the clone size; those that give it use once, few, many or a size class.

v_gene	abundance	j_gene	d_gene	CDR3nt	CDR3aa
TRBV29-1	few	TRBJ2-7	-	TGCAGCGTTGAAGATAGCCTAACCTACGAGCAGTACTTC	CSVEDSLTYEQYF
TRBV7-9	-	TRBJ2-2	-	TGTGCCAGCAGCTTCGGGACACGGACGAACACCGGGGAGCTGTTTTTT	CASSFGTRTNTGELFF
TRBV5-1	-	TRBJ2-7	TRBD1	TGCGCCAGCAGCTTCGGGACAGGGGCCTACGAGCAGTACTTC	CASSFGTGAYEQYF
TRBV7-9	-	TRBJ1-4	-	TGTGCCAGCAGCGAAGGAGGTCAGAATGAAAAACTGTTTTTT	CASSEGGQNEKLFF
TRBV20-1	few	TRBJ1-1	-	TGCAGTGCTAGTCGGTCTGAAGCTTTCTTT	CSASRSEAFF
TRBV28	-	TRBJ1-5	-	TGTGCCAGCAGTAGGGGAATTCAGCCCCAGCATTTT	CASSRGIQPQHF
TRBV6-1	few	TRBJ1-1	-	TGTGCCAGCAGTGAGGGGGCTTTAAAAGCTTTCTTT	CASSEGALKAFF
TRBV9	-	TRBJ1-2	-	TGTGCCAGCAGCGTAGACCCTTCCCCTGGCCAGTATGGCTACACCTTC	CASSVDPSPGQYGYTF
TRBV6-5	-	TRBJ2-2	-	TGTGCCAGCAGTTACCCGGGGACCGGGGAGCTGTTTTTT	CASSYPGTGELFF
TRBV5-4	-	TRBJ2-7	TRBD1	TGTGCCAGCAGCTTGGTGGGACAGATATACGAGCAGTACTTC	CASSLVGQIYEQYF
TRBV30	few	TRBJ2-1	-	TGTGCCGCCCGTGGGACTTTGCGCAATGAGCAGTTCTTC	CAARGTLRNEQFF
TRBV5-1	few	TRBJ2-5	TRBD2	TGCGCCAGCAGCCCCGGGGGGGGAGAGACCCAGTACTTC	CASSPGGGETQYF
TRBV18	few	TRBJ2-7	-	TGTGCCAGCTCACCGTCCGGGGGAGGGGGGGAGCAGTACTTC	CASSPSGGGGEQYF
TRBV4-1	few	TRBJ1-2	-	TGCGCCAGCAGCCAAGAAGTGGAGGCAACCTCGGCTGGCTACACCTTC	CASSQEVEATSAGYTF
TRBV19	few	TRBJ1-1	TRBD1	TGTGCCAGTACCTGGACAGGGTTAACCTTGACAGCTTTCTTT	CASTWTGLTLTAFF
TRBV10-3	few	TRBJ1-5	TRBD1	TGTGCCATCAGTGGGGGACAGGGTGTCAATCAGCCCCAGCATTTT	CAISGGQGVNQPQHF
TRBV29-1	-	TRBJ2-1	TRBD1	TGCAGCGTTGCGACGGGACAGGGGTACTACAATGAGCAGTTCTTC	CSVATGQGYYNEQFF
TRBV19	-	TRBJ2-1	-	TGTGCCAGTAGCAACTCACCGGGACACCCTAGGCCCTACAATGAGCAGTTCTTC	CASSNSPGHPRPYNEQFF
TRBV9	-	TRBJ1-6	-	TGTGCCAGCAGCTATTTGGCAGATTCACCCCTCCACTTT	CASSYLADSPLHF
TRBV4-2	-	TRBJ2-4	-	TGTGCCAGCAGCCTTACAAGGGGTCTCCTAGCCAAAAACATTCAGTACTTC	CASSLTRGLLAKNIQYF
TRBV5-1	-	TRBJ2-3	TRBD2	TGCGCCAGCAGCTTGGTGGCTAGCGGGGGGTTCACAGATACGCAGTATTTT	CASSLVASGGFTDTQYF
TRBV9	-	TRBJ1-1	-	TGTGCCAGCAGCGTAGGGGCAGACACTGAAGCTTTCTTT	CASSVGADTEAFF
TRBV19	few	TRBJ1-2	-	TGTGCCAGTAGTATATCGGGTGGTGGAGTGGGCTATGGCTACACCTTC	CASSISGGGVGYGYTF
TRBV6-6	many	TRBJ1-6	-	TGTGCCAGCAGTTATGAGATATCCTATAATTCACCCCTCCACTTT	CASSYEISYNSPLHF
TRBV30	few	TRBJ1-5	TRBD1	TGTGCCTGGAGTATAACAACAGGGGACCAGCCCCAGCATTTT	CAWSITTGDQPQHF
TRBV10-3	few	TRBJ1-1	TRBD1	TGTGCCATCAGTGAGCGTGCACAGGGGAGACCTGAAGCTTTCTTT	CAISERAQGRPEAFF
TRBV7-3	few	TRBJ1-1	-	TGTGCCAGCAGCTCTCGGGGAAACACTGAAGCTTTCTTT	CASSSRGNTEAFF
TRBV29-1	-	TRBJ1-2	-	TGCAGCGCGTCCAGGGGCCCTGGCTACACCTTC	CSASRGPGYTF
TRBV5-1	few	TRBJ2-7	TRBD2	TGCGCCAGCAGCCGAAGCGGGGGGATTTCCTACGAGCAGTACTTC	CASSRSGGISYEQYF
TRBV10-1	-	TRBJ1-1	TRBD1	TGCGCCAGCAGTGAGCCCGGACAGGGTACTGAAGCTTTCTTT	CASSEPGQGTEAFF
TRBV29-1	few	TRBJ2-5	-	TGCAGCGTCCAGGGTGTGGAGACCCAGTACTTC	CSVQGVETQYF
TRBV27	-	TRBJ1-5	TRBD1	TGTGCCAGCAGTGCAACAGGGGATAGCAATCAGCCCCAGCATTTT	CASSATGDSNQPQHF
TRBV30	-	TRBJ1-4	-	TGTGCCTGGAGTGTGGGGGCGAATGAAAAACTGTTTTTT	CAWSVGANEKLFF
TRBV28	-	TRBJ2-5	-	TGTGCCAGCAGTTCGGGGGGCGGGGCACCTGAGACCCAGTACTTC	CASSSGGGAPETQYF
TRBV2	-	TRBJ1-4	TRBD1	TGTGCCAGCTCCTATACAGGGGCGGGCGAAAAACTGTTTTTT	CASSYTGAGEKLFF
TRBV6-5	few	TRBJ1-1	TRBD1	TGTGCCAGCAGTTACTCAGGACAGGTACCGAACACTGAAGCTTTCTTT	CASSYSGQVPNTEAFF
TRBV5-4	few	TRBJ1-2	-	TGTGCCAGCAGCACCAGGGTAAGACATGGCTACACCTTC	CASSTRVRHGYTF
TRBV27	-	TRBJ2-1	TRBD1	TGTGCCAGCAATCCAGGGACAGGGGTCTCCTACAATGAGCAGTTCTTC	CASNPGTGVSYNEQFF
TRBV6-5	few	TRBJ2-1	TRBD1	TGTGCCAGCAGTCGGGACAGGGGCAAGCAGTTCTTC	CASSRDRGKQFF
TRBV19	few	TRBJ2-2	-	TGTGCCAGTAGTGTTCTCCTACCCCCGGGAAACACCGGGGAGCTGTTTTTT	CASSVLLPPGNTGELFF
TRBV7-3	-	TRBJ1-6	-	TGTGCCAGCAGCTTATCGGGACTGAATTCACCCCTCCACTTT	CASSLSGLNSPLHF
TRBV9	few	TRBJ1-1	-	TGTGCCAGCAGCGTAACAGGCTCGATGAACACTGAAGCTTTCTTT	CASSVTGSMNTEAFF
TRBV5-1	few	TRBJ1-1	TRBD1	TGCGCCAGCAGCAAACGCCAGGGGGCGGTTGAAGCTTTCTTT	CASSKRQGAVEAFF